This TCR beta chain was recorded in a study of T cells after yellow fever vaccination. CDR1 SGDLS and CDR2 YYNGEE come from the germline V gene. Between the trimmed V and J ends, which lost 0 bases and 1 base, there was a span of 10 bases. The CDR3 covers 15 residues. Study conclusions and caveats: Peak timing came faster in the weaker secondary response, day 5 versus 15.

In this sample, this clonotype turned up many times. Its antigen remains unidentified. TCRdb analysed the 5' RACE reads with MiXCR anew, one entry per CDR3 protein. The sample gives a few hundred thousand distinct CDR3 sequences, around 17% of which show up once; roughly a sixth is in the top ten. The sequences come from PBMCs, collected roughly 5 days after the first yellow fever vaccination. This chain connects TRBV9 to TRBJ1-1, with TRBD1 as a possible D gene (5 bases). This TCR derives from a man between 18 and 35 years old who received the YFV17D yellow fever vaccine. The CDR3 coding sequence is TGTGCCAGCAGCGTAGATTGGGGGGGGAACACTGAAGCTTTCTTT. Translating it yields CASSVDWGGNTEAFF.